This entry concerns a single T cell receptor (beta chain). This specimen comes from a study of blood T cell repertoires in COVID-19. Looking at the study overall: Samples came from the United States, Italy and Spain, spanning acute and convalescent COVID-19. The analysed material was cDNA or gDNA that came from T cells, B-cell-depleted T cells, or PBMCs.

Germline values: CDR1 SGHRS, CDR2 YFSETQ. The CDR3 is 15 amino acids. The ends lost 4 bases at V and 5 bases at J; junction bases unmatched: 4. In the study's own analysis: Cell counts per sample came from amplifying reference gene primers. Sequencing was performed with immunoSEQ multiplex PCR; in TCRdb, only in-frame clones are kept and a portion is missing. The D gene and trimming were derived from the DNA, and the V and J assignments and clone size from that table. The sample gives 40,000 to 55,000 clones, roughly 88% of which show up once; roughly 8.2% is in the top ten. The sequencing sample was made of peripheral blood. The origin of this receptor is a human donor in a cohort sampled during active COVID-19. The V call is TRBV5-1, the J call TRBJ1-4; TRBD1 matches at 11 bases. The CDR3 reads CASSRTGGENEKLFF. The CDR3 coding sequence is TGCGCCAGCAGCCGGACAGGGGGCGAGAATGAAAAACTGTTTTTT.